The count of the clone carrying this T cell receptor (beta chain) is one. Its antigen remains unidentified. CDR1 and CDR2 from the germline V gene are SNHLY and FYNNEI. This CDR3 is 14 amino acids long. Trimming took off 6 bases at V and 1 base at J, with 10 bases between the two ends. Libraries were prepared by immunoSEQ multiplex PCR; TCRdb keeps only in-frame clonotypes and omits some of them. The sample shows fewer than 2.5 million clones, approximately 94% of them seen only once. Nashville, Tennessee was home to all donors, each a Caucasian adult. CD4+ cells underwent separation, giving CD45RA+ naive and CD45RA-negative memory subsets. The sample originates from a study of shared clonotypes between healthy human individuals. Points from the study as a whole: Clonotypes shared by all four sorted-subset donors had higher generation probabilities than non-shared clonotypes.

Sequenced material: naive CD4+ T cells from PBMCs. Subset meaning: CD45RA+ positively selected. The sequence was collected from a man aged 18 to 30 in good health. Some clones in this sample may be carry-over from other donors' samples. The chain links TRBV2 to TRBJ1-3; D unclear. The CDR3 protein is CASRVEGSGNTIYF. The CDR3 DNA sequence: TGTGCCAGCAGGGTTGAGGGTTCTGGAAACACCATATATTTT.